This TCR beta chain was retrieved from a study of blood T cell repertoires in COVID-19. Authors' data handling: Reference gene primer amplification gave nucleated cell count estimates. Here immunoSEQ multiplex PCR was the method, and the copy in TCRdb shows in-frame clones only, minus some. V, J and clone size are those of that table, while D and trimming were read from the DNA. The sample yields about 130,000 clones, around 88% seen once. The CDR3 loop spans 16 amino acids. Germline lookup yields CDR1 LNHDA and CDR2 SQIVND (reference sequence). With 6 bases removed from V and 0 bases from J, the gap between germline ends came to 12 bases.

The gene calls are TRBV19 and TRBJ2-6; D is undetermined. The specimen was peripheral blood. The clonotype originates from a man aged 50 to 59 with acute or convalescent COVID-19. Written as DNA, the CDR3 is TGTGCCAGTAGGAGCATGCCCCACTCTGGGGCCAACGTCCTGACTTTC. Amino acid sequence: CASRSMPHSGANVLTF.